Listed here are 27 T cell receptor beta chains from one sample, sequenced in a study of Tregs in tolerant kidney transplant recipients. TCRdb keeps only in-frame clones here, not all; method: immunoSEQ multiplex PCR. The table includes around 74,000 clones, roughly 98% detected once. This specimen consisted of CD4+ T cells from blood, obtained before the transplant. The receptors were sampled from a human donor who received a combined kidney and bone marrow transplant.

This clone occurred once. The V and J genes are TRBV5-1 and TRBJ1-2; 9 nucleotides agree with TRBD1. This CDR3 is 15 amino acids long. The trim removed 3 bases at V and 4 bases at J, leaving 7 bases unmatched. Germline CDR1 reads SGHRS; CDR2 reads YFSETQ. The CDR3 protein is CASSSDRGQLYGYTF. For the CDR3, the DNA is TGCGCCAGCAGCTCGGACAGGGGACAACTCTATGGCTACACCTTC.

The genes are TRBV7-2 and TRBJ1-6; D is perhaps TRBD1 (5 bases). CDR1 SGHTA and CDR2 FQGNSA come from the germline V gene. The V end was cut by 1 base, the J end by 9 bases, with 10 bases between. The CDR3 sequence is 14 residues long. CDR3: CASSLGGRGSPLHF. CDR3 DNA sequence: TGTGCCAGCAGCTTAGGGGGAAGGGGTTCACCCCTCCACTTT.

The chain recombines TRBV29-1 with TRBJ2-2; D might be TRBD1 (5 bases). The germline V gene has CDR1 SQVTM and CDR2 ANQGSEA. The CDR3 has 13 residues. The V and J ends lost 6 bases and 6 bases respectively, with 14 bases between them. For the CDR3, the DNA is TGCAGCGTGCAAGCAGGGAAACCCGGGGAGCTGTTTTTT. Its translation: CSVQAGKPGELFF.

V usage is TRBV30 and J usage is TRBJ2-5; TRBD2 agrees at 7 bases. V lost 0 bases to trimming and J lost 4 bases; unmatched junction nucleotides: 5. The germline V gene has CDR1 GTSNPN and CDR2 SVGIG (reference sequence). The CDR3 has 14 residues. The CDR3, as DNA: TGTGCCTGGAGTGTATCGGCTAGCGGAGAGACCCAGTACTTC. Translation gives CAWSVSASGETQYF.

The V call is TRBV4-3, the J call TRBJ2-2; 7 bases line up with TRBD1. The CDR3 extends over 17 amino acids. With 4 bases clipped from V and 5 bases from J, the junction kept 13 bases outside the gene matches. Germline lookup yields CDR1 LGHNA and CDR2 YSLEER. Written as DNA, the CDR3 is TGCGCCAGCAGCCGATATAACAGGGGCTTGAGGACCGGGGAGCTGTTTTTT. This translates into CASSRYNRGLRTGELFF.

The chain has TRBV5-4 and TRBJ2-1, with TRBD1 matching 9 bases. CDR1 and CDR2 (germline): SGHNT, YYREEE (reference sequence). V dropped 1 base and J dropped 9; count of bases not matched to a gene: 5. The CDR3 loop spans 14 amino acids. The CDR3 nucleotides are TGTGCCAGCAGCTTGTGGGACAGGGCGGCTGAGCAGTTCTTC. Amino acid sequence: CASSLWDRAAEQFF.

This chain uses TRBV15 with TRBJ1-5; D ambiguous. Germline-derived CDR1 and CDR2 are LNHNV and YYDKDF (reference sequence). Trimming pared 0 bases from V and 5 bases from J, leaving 17 bases between. The CDR3 has 17 residues. The CDR3 DNA sequence: TGTGCCACCAGCAGAGATCAAACTGCTCGGAGGGATCAGCCCCAGCATTTT. The encoded protein is CATSRDQTARRDQPQHF.

The chain employs TRBV5-1 and TRBJ2-1, with 11 nucleotides matching TRBD2. J gave up 1 base and V 5 bases, and 8 bases lay outside the gene matches. Germline V gene data show CDR1 as SGHRS and CDR2 as YFSETQ. The CDR3 contains 17 residues. As DNA, the CDR3 is TGCGCCAGCAGTGAAACCGGGACTAGCGGATCCTACAATGAGCAGTTCTTC. This translates into CASSETGTSGSYNEQFF.

The V and J genes are TRBV7-3 and TRBJ2-3; TRBD2 matches at 8 bases. Germline V gene lookup returns CDR1 SGHTA and CDR2 FQGTGA. The CDR3 runs 16 residues. V gave up 1 base and J gave up 3 bases; unmatched junction bases: 6. The CDR3 loop reads CASSLNGGDGTDTQYF. CDR3 nucleotide sequence: TGTGCCAGCAGCTTAAACGGGGGGGATGGGACAGATACGCAGTATTTT.

This clone occurred once. The chain couples TRBV28 to TRBJ2-7; D gene ambiguous. CDR3 length: 16 residues. Germline values: CDR1 MDHEN, CDR2 SYDVKM. The V end was cut by 6 bases, the J end by 0 bases, with 18 bases between. CDR3 coding DNA: TGTGCCAGCAGGGCCGCTCGAGCGAAAGGCTCCTACGAGCAGTACTTC. Translated, it gives CASRAARAKGSYEQYF.

This clone was seen just once. The V and J genes are TRBV5-4 and TRBJ1-6; 10 positions agree with TRBD1. Germline CDR1 SGHNT, CDR2 YYREEE (reference sequence). CDR3 length: 14 amino acids. The V gene end was trimmed by 4 bases and the J gene end by 9 bases; junction bases not matched to a gene: 4. As DNA, the CDR3 is TGTGCCAGCAGCCCTGACAGGGGGCTTTCACCCCTCCACTTT. Its protein product is CASSPDRGLSPLHF.

Turning to this clone: Other DNA sequences in the sample encode the same CDR3. The DNA of the CDR3 is TGTGCCAGCAGCTTTCCAAACACCTACGAGCAGTACTTC. Its translation is CASSFPNTYEQYF. This rearrangement joins TRBV7-9 to TRBJ2-7; D is uncertain. Trimming took 3 bases from V and 2 from J, leaving 8 bases between them. The CDR3 is 13 amino acids. Germline assignment: CDR1 SEHNR and CDR2 FQNEAQ (reference sequence).

This clone was detected only once. The CDR3 is CASSNTDQETQYF. CDR3 DNA: TGTGCCAGCAGCAATACGGACCAAGAGACCCAGTACTTC. The chain combines TRBV21-1 with TRBJ2-5; TRBD2 was called by the table and not checked on the DNA. TRBV21-1 is a known pseudogene. The CDR3 is 13 amino acids.

The chain joins TRBV14 to TRBJ2-7; the D gene is possibly TRBD1 (5 bases). Trimming left V 8 bases short and J 5 bases short, with 22 bases between. Per germline, CDR1 SGHDN and CDR2 FVKESK. The CDR3 is made up of 15 amino acids. The CDR3 spells CASEGTLRDINEQYF. The CDR3 DNA is TGTGCCAGCGAAGGAACCCTCAGGGATATCAACGAGCAGTACTTC.

V usage is TRBV9 and J usage is TRBJ1-1, with no clear D. CDR1 is SGDLS and CDR2 is YYNGEE in the germline V gene. Trimming stripped 4 bases from V and 3 bases from J, with 10 bases between. The CDR3 length is 13 residues. The CDR3 DNA sequence: TGTGCCAGCAGCCGGAGCGGGGACACTGAAGCTTTCTTT. The encoded protein is CASSRSGDTEAFF.

This clone was recorded only once. The gene calls are TRBV7-6 and TRBJ1-6, with 7 bases aligning to TRBD1. The CDR3 is made up of 15 amino acids. The J segment lost 7 bases and the V segment lost 5 bases, leaving 8 bases of the junction unmatched. Per the germline V gene, CDR1 is SGHVS and CDR2 is FNYEAQ. In nucleotides, the CDR3 is TGTGCCAGCAGCGTAGACAGGGCCAAGAATTCACCCCTCCACTTT. It specifies CASSVDRAKNSPLHF.

The chain joins TRBV9 to TRBJ1-4, with no clear D. The CDR3 contains 14 residues. Germline assignment: CDR1 SGDLS and CDR2 YYNGEE. V lost 0 bases and J lost 6, with 9 bases in between. CDR3 region: CASSVAGSDEKLFF. In DNA form, the CDR3 reads TGTGCCAGCAGCGTAGCGGGGAGTGATGAAAAACTGTTTTTT.

This chain uses TRBV10-2 with TRBJ2-3, with 15 positions matching TRBD2. The V and J ends lost 8 bases and 0 bases, in that order; junction bases with no gene match: 15. The CDR3 contains 20 residues. Germline CDR1 WSHSY, CDR2 SAAADI. For the CDR3, the DNA is TGCGCCAGCTTCCGGACTAGCGGGGGGGCCGGTAGTGTGAGCACAGATACGCAGTATTTT. Translating gives CASFRTSGGAGSVSTDTQYF.

The gene calls are TRBV29-1 and TRBJ2-2; TRBD2 agrees at 10 bases. The V and J ends lost 7 bases and 6 bases, in that order; junction bases with no gene match: 8. The CDR3 runs to 14 residues. From germline, CDR1 is SQVTM and CDR2 ANQGSEA. CDR3 amino acids: CSAVAGGVAGELFF. CDR3 in DNA: TGCAGCGCGGTAGCGGGAGGCGTTGCCGGGGAGCTGTTTTTT.

The rearrangement joins TRBV5-4 to TRBJ1-3; D uncertain. Germline lookup yields CDR1 SGHNT and CDR2 YYREEE (reference sequence). The CDR3 consists of 15 residues. With 1 base removed from V and 0 bases from J, the gap between germline ends came to 8 bases. CDR3 nucleotides: TGTGCCAGCAGCTTGTCAGGAACCTCTGGAAACACCATATATTTT. Its protein is CASSLSGTSGNTIYF.

The V call is TRBV14, the J call TRBJ2-7, with D hard to call. The ends were cut back, 0 bases at V and 2 bases at J, with 11 bases in the middle. There are 15 residues in the CDR3. CDR1 is SGHDN, CDR2 FVKESK, per germline. CDR3 in DNA: TGTGCCAGCAGCCAAGATTCGTACAGAGCCTACGAGCAGTACTTC. This gives the protein CASSQDSYRAYEQYF.

This chain connects TRBV19 to TRBJ1-4, with 8 bases that match TRBD1. The CDR3 spans 17 residues. After removal of 8 bases from V and 0 bases from J, the junction contained 11 bases not matched to a gene. CDR1 is LNHDA and CDR2 is SQIVND in the germline V gene (reference sequence). CDR3 amino acids: CASGRGQDLTTNEKLFF. The CDR3, as DNA: TGTGCCAGTGGAAGGGGACAGGACCTTACAACTAATGAAAAACTGTTTTTT.

The rearrangement links TRBV28 to TRBJ2-5; 8 bases map to TRBD1. V lost 7 bases, J lost 1 base, and 14 bases stayed unmatched. The CDR3 has 17 residues. Looked up from germline, CDR1 is MDHEN and CDR2 is SYDVKM. This CDR3 is CASNAVTGAGTQETQYF. CDR3 bases: TGTGCCAGCAACGCGGTGACAGGGGCGGGGACCCAAGAGACCCAGTACTTC.

The chain uses TRBV27 and TRBJ2-3, with TRBD1 matching over 11 bases. V lost 8 bases to trimming and J lost 5 bases; unmatched junction nucleotides: 6. The CDR3 totals 14 residues. Germline V CDR1 and CDR2: MNHEY, SMNVEV (reference sequence). CDR3 in DNA: TGTGCCAGCTATCCGGGACAGGGGGGAGATACGCAGTATTTT. It specifies CASYPGQGGDTQYF.

V is TRBV4-1 and J is TRBJ1-3; possible D gene TRBD1, 5 bases. The V gene lost 3 bases and the J gene lost 8 bases, with 14 bases spanning the gap. Germline V CDR1 and CDR2: MGHRA, YSYEKL. There are 14 residues in the CDR3. CDR3 sequence reads: CASSHLGGRDTIYF. The CDR3 nucleotides read TGCGCCAGCAGCCACCTCGGGGGGAGGGACACCATATATTTT.

In DNA form, the CDR3 reads TGTGCCACCCGGGGTAGCTCCTATAATTCACCCCTCCACTTT. Its translation is CATRGSSYNSPLHF. This rearrangement joins TRBV15 to TRBJ1-6; D unresolved. CDR3 length equals 14 residues. V dropped 8 bases and J dropped 0 bases, with 8 bases sitting between them. Germline CDR1 and CDR2: LNHNV and YYDKDF (reference sequence).

This clone was counted once. This chain connects TRBV10-3 to TRBJ2-2; D unclear. Trimming shortened V by 0 bases and J by 4 bases, and 9 bases separated the two germline ends. The CDR3 runs 15 residues. Germline loops: CDR1 ENHRY, CDR2 SYGVKD. The CDR3 DNA reads TGTGCCATCAGTGAGTCTGGCAATCCCACCGGGGAGCTGTTTTTT. It translates to CAISESGNPTGELFF.